This TCR beta chain emerged from a study of shared clonotypes between healthy human individuals. Study observations and caveats: A handful of donors held around 5% of naive CD4 clonotypes in common. Only a few donors were included, so the genetic and exposure-history diversity represented was limited.

The authors divided CD4+ cells into CD45RA+ naive and CD45RA-negative memory subsets. Concerning this clone itself: Its antigen is unknown.

TCRdb keeps only in-frame clones here, not all; method: immunoSEQ multiplex PCR. The repertoire holds around 1.1 million clones, with roughly 80% as singletons. The V end was cut by 3 bases, the J end by 8 bases, with 5 bases between. This CDR3 region has 10 residues. Germline V gene lookup returns CDR1 DFQATT and CDR2 SNEGSKA (reference sequence). J is TRBJ2-4 and V is TRBV20-1; D gene uncertain. This TCR derives from a man aged 18 to 29 in good health. Some clones in this sample may be carry-over from other donors' samples. Sequenced input: memory CD4+ T cells from PBMCs. Sample subset: CD45RA-negative fraction. In DNA, the CDR3 is TGCAGTGCTAGTCAAGACATTCAGTACTTC. It is translated as CSASQDIQYF.